This T cell receptor (beta chain) derives from a study of cytomegalovirus exposure and HLA in healthy donors. The data were produced by immunoSEQ multiplex PCR, yet TCRdb's version contains in-frame clones alone and is incomplete. The table has 40,000 to 60,000 clones, approximately 93% seen once. Separate from the roughly 630-subject first cohort was the 120-subject validation cohort, to which the donors belonged. The CDR3 totals 12 residues. CDR1 and CDR2 from the germline V gene are MNHNS and SASEGT. The V end was cut by 7 bases, the J end by 3 bases, with 9 bases between. The chain joins TRBV6-1 to TRBJ1-2; D ambiguous. The TCR sequence derives from a young woman in good health and CMV-seropositive. The sample comprised PBMCs. CDR3 sequence reads: CASNRGDYGYTF. DNA of the CDR3: TGTGCCAGCAACCGGGGAGACTATGGCTACACCTTC.